This T cell receptor beta chain was identified during a study of blood T cells in healthy people across ages. Next came a second PCR, run for about 6 to 11 cycles, which used a sample-barcoded 5' primer along with a J-beta primer mix. TCRdb reprocessed the 5' RACE reads via MiXCR and lists one record per CDR3 protein. The table has about 1.4 million distinct CDR3 sequences, approximately 59% seen once; the top ten hold 6.7%. V was pared by 4 bases and J by 3 bases, with 10 bases between. CDR1 is SGHRS, CDR2 YFSETQ, per germline. This CDR3 region has 14 residues. The receptor's source is a man between 18 and 35 years old in good health. The V call is TRBV5-1, the J call TRBJ1-4; TRBD1 might be the D (6 bases). Sequenced: blood. Written as DNA, the CDR3 is TGCGCCAGCAGCGACAGGTTTTCTAATGAAAAACTGTTTTTT. Translated, it gives CASSDRFSNEKLFF.